This T cell receptor (beta chain) was identified in a study of glioma-infiltrating T cells (dated by TCRdb to 2016 to 2018). About the investigation overall: Low-grade gliomas were represented by WHO grade II oligodendrogliomas or astrocytomas, and glioblastomas were represented by WHO grade IV tumors that were sampled at initial rather than recurrent diagnosis. Glioma patients received dexamethasone for six or fewer days before surgery. For blood libraries, the target was about 4.5- to 10-fold sequencing coverage of about 990,000 peripheral T cells. Sequencing of TCR alpha- and beta-chain repertoires was performed on glioma tissue, on non-neoplastic brain tissue, and on matched peripheral blood mononuclear cells. To measure divergence between tissue and blood T-cell populations, each tissue-infiltrating repertoire was compared with the peripheral blood repertoire of the same patient. The paired cohort comprised three low-grade glioma patients, eight or nine primary glioblastoma patients and three non-glioma patients contributing non-neoplastic brain tissue. Overall study results and their limits: Only a very small number of CDR3 sequences turned up in both tissue and blood, a result put down to high CDR3 diversity combined with limited sampling. Patients with low tissue-blood divergence were marked by a signature set of shared blood CDR3 motifs, and that set was depleted in highly divergent patients. In non-neoplastic patients, VJ-independent divergence between tissue and blood fell below expectation, whereas in all gliomas, and especially in low-grade gliomas, the divergence rose above expectation. Group comparisons rested on small numbers: three non-neoplastic, three low-grade glioma and 7 or 8 glioblastoma patients.

Worth noting for this clonotype: Its target antigen remains unknown. The sample holds no much larger clone one base away, and base qualities are not on file.

Immediately after resection, surgical brain or tumor specimens were cryofrozen in liquid nitrogen, and peripheral blood cells were collected at the same time. TCR alpha and beta CDR3 regions were amplified with the iRepertoire nested amplicon-rescue multiplex PCR (arm-PCR) platform from RNA. The input for one-step reverse transcription and amplification was about 85-450 ng of tissue mRNA or PBMC total RNA. Following bead purification, Illumina adapters were added by a secondary multiplex PCR, and libraries between 200 and 400 bp were gel-purified. Demultiplexing relied on internal 6-nucleotide barcodes carried by the libraries. The libraries were sequenced on an Illumina MiSeq using 2x220 or 2x250 nucleotide paired-end reads. The paper's processing steps were these. Paired reads were merged using FLASH 1.2.11 and aligned with BWA-MEM to the GRCh37 human genome, and TRA and TRB reads were then extracted. V and J assignment used an IMGT-derived reference of cassette sequences and CDR3 motifs that included pseudogenes. Reads were translated in three frames, and productive CDR3s were defined by a C…FGXG motif without stop codons. Clonotypes were defined as unique combinations of V-J cassette pair and CDR3 amino acid sequence. Reads were filtered by Hamming distance, thresholded by each sample's sequence error rate in mapped regions. TCRdb reran the public reads through fastp at Q25 and MiXCR, keeping productive beta chains. Records with the same CDR3 protein are collapsed into one entry carrying the most frequent genes and DNA. What appears here as the V and J calls and clone size reflects TCRdb's work, not the paper's. The sample table lists 300,000 to 450,000 distinct CDR3 sequences, about 40% of them with a count of one. The ten largest clones represent 12% of the sample.

The sequence came from a human donor with low-grade glioma or glioblastoma, undergoing nonglioma brain surgery, or in good health (not recorded which). What was sequenced was glioma tissue, nonneoplastic brain tissue, or PBMCs (not recorded which).

The DNA sequence is as follows: TGTGCCAGCAGCCCGTCCCTGGGCTCCTACAATGAGCAGTTCTTC. Translation gives CASSPSLGSYNEQFF. The chain is assembled from TRBV7-3 and TRBJ2-1; the D gene lacks a confident call. V is pared back by 5 bases and J by 0 bases, with 11 bases lying between the germline termini. Counted from cysteine to phenylalanine, this CDR3 has 15 amino acids. Only CDR3 DNA is held: 45 bases, read in frame from base 1. The germline V gene specifies SGHTA as CDR1 and FQGTGA as CDR2.